These 31 T cell receptor beta chains share one sample of origin, sequenced in a study of beta chain features in type 1 diabetes. The study reverse transcribed the entire isolated RNA, so it sequenced expressed TCRB transcripts. Sequenced by immunoSEQ multiplex PCR; TCRdb stores in-frame clones only, minus some. The sample includes about 930,000 clones, 17% of them seen just once. Sequencing input: naive CD4+ T cells from blood. The receptor set was obtained from a woman aged 18-29 years in good health.

The sample holds a few counts of this clone. The chain couples TRBV28 to TRBJ2-7, with 11 bases lining up with TRBD2. After removal of 6 bases from V and 2 bases from J, the junction contained 12 bases not matched to a gene. CDR3 length equals 17 residues. CDR1 and CDR2 (germline): MDHEN, SYDVKM. The CDR3 loop is CASRAPGLAVGAYEQYF. The CDR3 region has the DNA TGTGCCAGCAGGGCGCCGGGACTAGCGGTAGGAGCCTACGAGCAGTACTTC.

Only a few counts were recorded for this clone. V and J are TRBV7-8 and TRBJ1-1; 7 positions match TRBD1. CDR3 length: 15 amino acids. Trimming at V came to 5 bases and at J to 0 bases, leaving 6 bases not matched to a gene. CDR1 is SGHVS and CDR2 is FQNEAQ in the germline V gene. The CDR3, as DNA: TGTGCCAGCAGCGTGGGACAGTCTATGAACACTGAAGCTTTCTTT. The encoded protein is CASSVGQSMNTEAFF. Full variable domain (outside the CDR3, taken from reference TRBV7-8 and TRBJ1-1): GAGVSQSPRYKVAKRGQDVALRCDPISGHVSLFWYQQALGQGPEFLTYFQNEAQLDKSGLPSDRFFAERPEGSVSTLKIQRTQQEDSAVYLCASSVGQSMNTEAFFGQGTRLTVV.

Regarding this clone: In the same sample, other DNA sequences code for this CDR3. This chain connects TRBV28 to TRBJ2-1; possible D gene TRBD2, 5 bases. The V end lost 4 bases, the J end lost 2 bases, and 12 bases lay between the germline ends. This CDR3 contains 15 residues. CDR1 and CDR2 (germline): MDHEN, SYDVKM. The CDR3 nucleotides are TGTGCCAGCAGTTCTCGGACTGACGCCTACAATGAGCAGTTCTTC. Translating it yields CASSSRTDAYNEQFF.

The chain joins TRBV28 to TRBJ2-2; 11 nucleotides match TRBD1. Germline V gene data show CDR1 as MDHEN and CDR2 as SYDVKM. V shed 8 bases and J 3 bases; nucleotides not matched to a gene: 2. The CDR3 is made up of 14 amino acids. The CDR3 is CASRTGGYTGELFF. The CDR3 bases are TGTGCCAGCCGGACAGGGGGCTACACCGGGGAGCTGTTTTTT.

This clone was picked up a small number of times. The CDR3 DNA reads as TGTGCCAGCAGTTTTAAATTCTCAGTTCTAGCCGGCTACACCTTC. Encoded protein: CASSFKFSVLAGYTF. V usage is TRBV28 and J usage is TRBJ1-2, with D unclear. Germline loops: CDR1 MDHEN, CDR2 SYDVKM. CDR3 length: 15 residues. V dropped 3 bases and J dropped 8 bases, with 19 bases sitting between them.

This clone was observed a handful of times. The rearrangement uses TRBV6-5 and TRBJ2-7; D unclear. The CDR3 extends over 14 amino acids. Looked up from germline, CDR1 is MNHEY and CDR2 is SVGAGI. The V end was cut by 5 bases, the J end by 2 bases, with 13 bases between. The chain's CDR3 is CASSHDTNPYEQYF. The CDR3 DNA follows: TGTGCCAGCAGTCACGACACGAACCCCTACGAGCAGTACTTC.

This clone was detected many times. This chain uses TRBV14 with TRBJ2-1; D may be TRBD2 (6 bases). This CDR3 has 13 amino acids. Deletions cut 3 bases from V and 13 bases from J, with 16 bases between. In germline, CDR1 is SGHDN, CDR2 FVKESK. The CDR3 DNA reads TGTGCCAGCAGCCATGACACCGGGACTCATCAGTTCTTC. Translated, it gives CASSHDTGTHQFF.

The rearrangement uses TRBV14 and TRBJ2-5; 13 bases map to TRBD2. J gave up 5 bases and V 4 bases, and 7 bases lay outside the gene matches. Germline V lookup: CDR1 SGHDN, CDR2 FVKESK. The CDR3 is 16 amino acids. The CDR3 DNA follows: TGTGCCAGCAGCCGGGGACTAGCGGGATTTAGGGAGACCCAGTACTTC. Translating gives CASSRGLAGFRETQYF.

This clone was seen a handful of times. The CDR3 sequence: CASSLQLAGDNEQFF. DNA for the CDR3: TGTGCCAGCAGCCTCCAACTAGCGGGAGACAATGAGCAGTTCTTC. The J gene is TRBJ2-1, the V gene TRBV7-3; 11 bases agree with TRBD2. J lost 5 bases, V lost 5 bases, and 5 bases had no gene match. CDR1 and CDR2 from the germline V gene are SGHTA and FQGTGA. The CDR3 is 15 amino acids.

This clone turned up a few times. J is TRBJ2-1 and V is TRBV10-2, with 7 bases aligning to TRBD1. The CDR3 sequence is 13 residues long. CDR1 WSHSY and CDR2 SAAADI come from the germline V gene. V shed 2 bases, J shed 6 bases, and the junction held 1 base outside the gene matches. The CDR3 spells CASSERQGNEQFF. CDR3 nucleotides: TGCGCCAGCAGTGAGAGACAGGGCAATGAGCAGTTCTTC.

This clone was detected a few times. Here the CDR3 omits its conserved ending phenylalanine or tryptophan, so a read error is the likely source. The V and J genes are TRBV28 and TRBJ1-5; no definite D call. V lost 5 bases to trimming and J lost 2 bases, with 10 bases between them. This CDR3 comprises 14 residues. CDR1 and CDR2 from the germline V gene are MDHEN and SYDVKM. CDR3 sequence reads: CASSTDVGNQPQHS. The CDR3 DNA sequence: TGTGCCAGCAGTACGGACGTGGGCAATCAGCCCCAGCATTCT.

In this sample, this clone turned up a few times. The rearrangement uses TRBV6-4 and TRBJ2-4, with 12 bases fitting TRBD1. CDR1 and CDR2 (germline): MRHNA, SNTAGT. Trimming at V came to 3 bases and at J to 2 bases, leaving 14 bases not matched to a gene. The length of the CDR3 is 20 residues. This chain's CDR3 is CASSEEWDRGLDCPKNIQYF. CDR3 sequence (DNA): TGTGCCAGCAGTGAGGAGTGGGACAGGGGGCTCGATTGTCCCAAAAACATTCAGTACTTC.

This clone was counted between two and nine times. The V gene is TRBV4-2, the J gene TRBJ2-1, with D tentatively TRBD1 (5 bases). V lost 1 base, J lost 1 base, and 11 bases lay in between. Germline V lookup: CDR1 LGHNA, CDR2 YNFKEQ. The CDR3 is made up of 16 amino acids. CDR3 coding DNA: TGTGCCAGCAGCCAAGGACAGATAGCTTCCTACAATGAGCAGTTCTTC. It codes for CASSQGQIASYNEQFF.

The chain links TRBV7-9 to TRBJ2-7; D is possibly TRBD2 (6 bases). Germline V gene sequence: CDR1 SEHNR, CDR2 FQNEAQ (reference sequence). V lost 5 bases to trimming and J lost 3 bases, with 14 bases between them. This CDR3 is built from 14 residues. The CDR3 region is CASSIHGGNYEQYF. The CDR3 bases are TGTGCCAGCAGCATCCACGGGGGTAACTACGAGCAGTACTTC.

This clone was seen more than once but under ten times. The gene calls are TRBV7-9 and TRBJ1-1; D possibly corresponds to TRBD1 (5 bases). Deletions cut 3 bases from V and 3 bases from J, with 14 bases between. The germline V gene has CDR1 SEHNR and CDR2 FQNEAQ (reference sequence). The CDR3 is 15 amino acids. CDR3 sequence reads: CASSLLGGRDTEAFF. The DNA of the CDR3 is TGTGCCAGCAGCTTGCTCGGGGGACGGGACACTGAAGCTTTCTTT.

V usage is TRBV7-3 and J usage is TRBJ2-2; no definite D call. V was pared by 2 bases and J by 5 bases, with 12 bases between. The CDR3 contains 15 residues. Per the germline V gene, CDR1 is SGHTA and CDR2 is FQGTGA. The CDR3 bases are TGTGCCAGCAGCTTAGGCGGAACCAGGACCGGGGAGCTGTTTTTT. The encoded protein is CASSLGGTRTGELFF.

This CDR3 is CASSSWDRGREQFF. CDR3 nucleotide sequence: TGTGCCAGCAGCTCCTGGGACAGGGGGCGAGAGCAGTTCTTC. The chain combines TRBV7-3 with TRBJ2-1; 12 positions agree with TRBD1. The CDR3 consists of 14 residues. Germline V gives CDR1 SGHTA, CDR2 FQGTGA. Trimming took 4 bases from V and 10 from J; bases not matched to a gene: 5.

This clone appeared a few times. The sample contains more than one DNA sequence encoding this CDR3. The rearrangement uses TRBV10-3 and TRBJ2-7; 9 nucleotides line up with TRBD1. Germline lookup yields CDR1 ENHRY and CDR2 SYGVKD. The length of the CDR3 is 14 residues. With V trimmed by 4 bases and J by 3 bases, 4 bases remained unmatched. The CDR3 DNA sequence: TGTGCCATCAGTGGGGGGACAGGGAGCTACGAGCAGTACTTC. Amino acid sequence: CAISGGTGSYEQYF.

This clone has only a few counts. At the DNA level, this CDR3 is encoded by other sequences in the same sample as well. The rearrangement joins TRBV5-1 to TRBJ1-2, with D hard to call. The CDR3 loop spans 13 amino acids. The germline V gene encodes CDR1 SGHRS and CDR2 YFSETQ. Trimming removed 0 bases from V and 0 bases from J, with 3 bases in between. CDR3 loop: CASSLAANYGYTF. The CDR3 DNA sequence: TGCGCCAGCAGCTTGGCAGCTAACTATGGCTACACCTTC.

The chain uses TRBV7-6 and TRBJ2-3; D remains ambiguous. The CDR3 totals 14 residues. From germline, CDR1 is SGHVS and CDR2 FNYEAQ. The germline V and J ends were trimmed by 5 bases and 2 bases, with 11 bases remaining between them. The CDR3 coding sequence is TGTGCCAGCAGCCTCTCTGCCGTCACAGATACGCAGTATTTT. Its protein product is CASSLSAVTDTQYF.

This clone occurred a few times. The CDR3: CASSEMPPEALSSGNTIYF. Here the CDR3 DNA reads TGTGCCAGCAGTGAAATGCCCCCTGAGGCGCTAAGCTCTGGAAACACCATATATTTT. The chain uses TRBV6-1 and TRBJ1-3; D remains unclear. Germline CDR1 and CDR2: MNHNS and SASEGT. Trimming left V 2 bases short and J 0 bases short, with 20 bases between. This CDR3 region has 19 residues.

CDR3 in DNA: TGTGCCATCAGTGAGAGTCTTAGTATAGATACGCAGTATTTT. Its translation: CAISESLSIDTQYF. The chain carries TRBV10-3 and TRBJ2-3; D is unclear. Trimming removed 2 bases at V and 5 bases at J, with 11 bases between. The CDR3 has 14 residues. The germline CDR1 and CDR2 sequences are ENHRY and SYGVKD.

This clone was counted between two and nine times. V usage is TRBV6-1 and J usage is TRBJ2-2, with D unresolved. V was pared by 4 bases and J by 2 bases, with 14 bases between. The CDR3 sequence is 16 residues long. Germline V CDR1 and CDR2: MNHNS, SASEGT. The CDR3 coding sequence is TGTGCCAGCAGTGGGACCCCTGGTCATAACACCGGGGAGCTGTTTTTT. Its protein product is CASSGTPGHNTGELFF.

A few counts support this clone. The V gene is TRBV6-5, the J gene TRBJ1-1; maybe TRBD1 (5 bases). The CDR3 is 15 residues long. Germline CDR1 reads MNHEY; CDR2 reads SVGAGI. The V end lost 5 bases, the J end lost 0 bases, and 13 bases lay between the germline ends. CDR3 protein: CASSPPGRMNTEAFF. CDR3 coding DNA: TGTGCCAGCAGTCCCCCGGGACGGATGAACACTGAAGCTTTCTTT.

This clone was counted a few times. The chain combines TRBV19 with TRBJ2-5; 13 positions agree with TRBD2. The germline CDR1 and CDR2 sequences are LNHDA and SQIVND (reference sequence). This CDR3 is 16 amino acids long. V dropped 3 bases and J dropped 5; count of bases not matched to a gene: 6. CDR3 loop: CASSITGLAGDETQYF. In nucleotides, the CDR3 is TGTGCCAGTAGTATTACCGGACTAGCGGGAGATGAGACCCAGTACTTC.

V is TRBV5-1 and J is TRBJ1-4, with 8 bases matching TRBD1. With 1 base clipped from V and 4 bases from J, the junction kept 3 bases outside the gene matches. The CDR3 covers 15 residues. Germline V gene lookup returns CDR1 SGHRS and CDR2 YFSETQ. The CDR3 DNA reads as TGCGCCAGCAGCTTGTCGACAGGGGATAATGAAAAACTGTTTTTT. As protein: CASSLSTGDNEKLFF.

This clone has more than one count but fewer than ten. The genes are TRBV7-9 and TRBJ2-2, with D maybe TRBD1 (5 bases). CDR3 length: 16 residues. Germline values: CDR1 SEHNR, CDR2 FQNEAQ (reference sequence). Trimming removed 5 bases from V and 0 bases from J, with 13 bases in between. The CDR3 reads CASSTIRGTNTGELFF. The CDR3 bases are TGTGCCAGCAGCACCATTAGGGGTACGAACACCGGGGAGCTGTTTTTT.

The J gene is TRBJ2-3, the V gene TRBV6-6; D is unclear. This CDR3 contains 15 residues. Trimming left V 6 bases short and J 0 bases short, with 13 bases between. From germline, CDR1 is MNHNY and CDR2 SVGAGI (reference sequence). In DNA form, the CDR3 reads TGTGCCAGCAGGGTCCACAGATCTAGCACAGATACGCAGTATTTT. It codes for CASRVHRSSTDTQYF.

The chain joins TRBV20-1 to TRBJ2-4, with unresolved D. Germline V gives CDR1 DFQATT, CDR2 SNEGSKA (reference sequence). The V gene lost 0 bases and the J gene lost 9 bases, with 6 bases spanning the gap. This CDR3 contains 11 residues. CDR3 bases: TGCAGTGCTAGAGATTCGACCATTCAGTACTTC. It codes for CSARDSTIQYF.

This clone appeared a few times. The chain recombines TRBV7-3 with TRBJ2-1, with TRBD2 matching 8 bases. Trimming at V came to 5 bases and at J to 5 bases, leaving 5 bases not matched to a gene. The germline V gene encodes CDR1 SGHTA and CDR2 FQGTGA. The CDR3 is made up of 14 amino acids. In DNA form, the CDR3 reads TGTGCCAGCAGCGTGAGTAGCGGGAACAATGAGCAGTTCTTC. Its translation is CASSVSSGNNEQFF. Full variable domain (missing parts from reference TRBV7-3 and TRBJ2-1): GAGVSQTPSNKVTEKGKYVELRCDPISGHTALYWYRQSLGQGPEFLIYFQGTGAADDSGLPNDRFFAVRPEGSVSTLKIQRTERGDSAVYLCASSVSSGNNEQFFGPGTRLTVL.

This clone was found a few times. This rearrangement joins TRBV7-2 to TRBJ2-1; tentatively, D is TRBD1 (6 bases). V shed 5 bases and J shed 9 bases, with 11 bases lying between them. Germline lookup yields CDR1 SGHTA and CDR2 FQGNSA. CDR3 length equals 12 residues. CDR3 sequence reads: CASSTNRAEQFF. In nucleotides, the CDR3 is TGTGCCAGCAGCACCAACAGGGCTGAGCAGTTCTTC.